The clone carrying this TCR beta chain was counted only a few times. This entry is derived from a study of blood T cell repertoires in COVID-19. In the source study's methods: Nucleated cell counts were estimated from reference gene primer amplification. This table comes from immunoSEQ multiplex PCR, and its TCRdb copy is limited to in-frame clones, with some not included. The V and J calls and the clone size are those of that table, but D and trimming were determined from the DNA. The sample yields about 70,000 clones, about 76% seen once. Germline assignment: CDR1 KGHSH and CDR2 LQKENI. J lost 6 bases, V lost 5 bases, and 3 bases had no gene match. CDR3 size: 14 residues.

The sequence came from a woman aged 80 or over with active or convalescent COVID-19. The sequencing input was peripheral blood. This chain links TRBV18 with TRBJ1-5, with 11 bases that match TRBD1. CDR3 loop: CASSWGQGVQPQHF. CDR3 nucleotide sequence: TGTGCCAGCTCATGGGGACAGGGGGTTCAGCCCCAGCATTTT. The full variable domain, rest sourced from reference TRBV18 and TRBJ1-5, is NAGVMQNPRHLVRRRGQEARLRCSPMKGHSHVYWYRQLPEEGLKFMVYLQKENIIDESGMPKERFSAEFPKEGPSILRIQQVVRGDSAAYFCASSWGQGVQPQHFGDGTRLSIL.